The next 25 T cell receptor beta chains were all read from a single sample in a study of shared clonotypes between healthy human individuals. In the naive CD8 group, cells lacked CD45RO and were positively selected for CCR7, so terminally differentiated effector memory CD45RA+ cells were left out. Assay used: immunoSEQ multiplex PCR; TCRdb lists only in-frame clones, some missing. The repertoire includes about 2,100,000 clones, approximately 94% of them detected once, and around 1.7% sits in the top ten. Sequencing was performed on naive CD8+ T cells from PBMCs. These receptors were collected from a man in his late teens or twenties in good health. Some clones in this sample may be carry-over from other donors' samples.

This chain connects TRBV9 to TRBJ1-1, with no clear D. Germline V gene sequence: CDR1 SGDLS, CDR2 YYNGEE. The CDR3 has 14 amino acids. V was cut by 0 bases and J by 2 bases, with 8 bases left in between. CDR3 sequence (DNA): TGTGCCAGCAGCGTAGGGTATTACAACACTGAAGCTTTCTTT. This sequence encodes CASSVGYYNTEAFF.

The chain uses TRBV5-4 and TRBJ2-7, with 10 bases identical to TRBD1. Unmatched junction bases numbered 3, after V lost 3 bases and J lost 3 bases. Germline CDR1 and CDR2: SGHNT and YYREEE (reference sequence). The CDR3 length is 14 residues. The CDR3 loop is CASSYDRGLYEQYF. CDR3 nucleotides: TGTGCCAGCAGCTATGACAGGGGGCTCTACGAGCAGTACTTC.

CDR3 sequence reads: CAALSRAPFYGYTF. DNA for the CDR3: TGTGCCGCCCTAAGCCGGGCTCCGTTCTATGGCTACACCTTC. The chain employs TRBV28 and TRBJ1-2, with D uncertain. This CDR3 is built from 14 residues. Germline V lookup: CDR1 MDHEN, CDR2 SYDVKM. Trimming took 11 bases from V and 4 from J, leaving 20 bases between them.

The chain has TRBV10-2 and TRBJ2-7; no definite D call. CDR3 length: 13 residues. The germline gives CDR1 WSHSY, CDR2 SAAADI. V lost 3 bases and J 10 bases, leaving 16 bases between the germline ends. The CDR3 DNA reads as TGCGCCAGCAGTGACCTGCTGGGCCAGAAACAGTACTTC. Its translation is CASSDLLGQKQYF.

V usage is TRBV27 and J usage is TRBJ1-2; maybe TRBD1 (6 bases). CDR1 and CDR2 (germline): MNHEY, SMNVEV (reference sequence). The CDR3 covers 16 residues. V dropped 1 base and J dropped 2 bases, with 14 bases sitting between them. The CDR3 nucleotides read TGTGCCAGCAGTTTATTTCCTACGGGACAAAACTATGGCTACACCTTC. It yields the protein CASSLFPTGQNYGYTF.

The count of this clone is one. The chain is built from TRBV5-4 and TRBJ1-1, with a possible D match to TRBD1 (6 bases). The CDR3 spans 15 residues. Per germline, CDR1 SGHNT and CDR2 YYREEE (reference sequence). Trimming took 4 bases from V and 1 from J, leaving 14 bases between them. CDR3 protein: CASSGPGDTNTEAFF. CDR3 nucleotides: TGTGCCAGCAGCGGACCAGGGGATACGAACACTGAAGCTTTCTTT.

Here the CDR3 DNA reads TGCGCCAGCAGCCAAGATCCAAGCAATCAGCCCCAGCATTTT. It is translated as CASSQDPSNQPQHF. The rearrangement joins TRBV4-1 to TRBJ1-5; no reliable D call. Germline V gene data show CDR1 as MGHRA and CDR2 as YSYEKL. CDR3 length equals 14 residues. The V and J ends lost 0 bases and 1 base respectively, with 4 bases between them.

The chain is built from TRBV29-1 and TRBJ2-3; 7 nucleotides line up with TRBD2. CDR1 is SQVTM and CDR2 is ANQGSEA in the germline V gene. V was clipped by 6 bases and J by 4 bases; unmatched bases: 13. The CDR3 contains 15 residues. Here the CDR3 reads CSVGNRRGGPDTQYF. The CDR3, as DNA: TGCAGCGTCGGAAACAGGCGGGGAGGGCCAGATACGCAGTATTTT.

This chain connects TRBV9 to TRBJ2-7; tentatively, D is TRBD1 (6 bases). V lost 9 bases and J 3 bases, leaving 25 bases between the germline ends. Germline loops: CDR1 SGDLS, CDR2 YYNGEE. The CDR3 runs 16 residues. The CDR3 coding sequence is TGTGCCACCCACCAACCGAAGGGGGTTGGTGTCTACGAGCAGTACTTC. Its protein is CATHQPKGVGVYEQYF. Using reference TRBV9 and TRBJ2-7 for the parts outside the CDR3, the full variable domain is DSGVTQTPKHLITATGQRVTLRCSPRSGDLSVYWYQQSLDQGLQFLIQYYNGEERAKGNILERFSAQQFPDLHSELNLSSLELGDSALYFCATHQPKGVGVYEQYFGPGTRLTVT.

The gene calls are TRBV27 and TRBJ2-1, with D possibly being TRBD2 (5 bases). From germline, CDR1 is MNHEY and CDR2 SMNVEV (reference sequence). Trimming left V 4 bases short and J 8 bases short, with 18 bases between. The CDR3 totals 15 residues. CDR3 residues: CASSCLDPPGDEQFF. CDR3 bases: TGTGCCAGCAGTTGCCTGGATCCCCCCGGGGATGAGCAGTTCTTC.

This clone has only one observation. V usage is TRBV7-8 and J usage is TRBJ2-2; 11 nucleotides line up with TRBD2. Unmatched junction bases numbered 14, after V lost 5 bases and J lost 0 bases. In germline, CDR1 is SGHVS, CDR2 FQNEAQ. This CDR3 is built from 20 residues. CDR3 DNA sequence: TGTGCCAGCAGCAACCATAGGACTAGCGGGTCGTTCGCGAACACCGGGGAGCTGTTTTTT. This gives the protein CASSNHRTSGSFANTGELFF. Supplemented by reference TRBV7-8 and TRBJ2-2, the full variable domain reads GAGVSQSPRYKVAKRGQDVALRCDPISGHVSLFWYQQALGQGPEFLTYFQNEAQLDKSGLPSDRFFAERPEGSVSTLKIQRTQQEDSAVYLCASSNHRTSGSFANTGELFFGEGSRLTVL.

The chain joins TRBV19 to TRBJ1-1; possibly TRBD1 for D (6 bases). This CDR3 has 14 amino acids. CDR1 LNHDA and CDR2 SQIVND come from the germline V gene (reference sequence). Trimming shortened V by 11 bases and J by 1 base, and 17 bases separated the two germline ends. CDR3 nucleotide sequence: TGTGCCTCCAGAGGGGGGGGCCCGAACACTGAAGCTTTCTTT. It is translated as CASRGGGPNTEAFF. Based on the CDR3 plus reference TRBV19 and TRBJ1-1, the full variable domain is DGGITQSPKYLFRKEGQNVTLSCEQNLNHDAMYWYRQDPGQGLRLIYYSQIVNDFQKGDIAEGYSVSREKKESFPLTVTSAQKNPTAFYLCASRGGGPNTEAFFGQGTRLTVV.

In nucleotides, the CDR3 is TGTGCCAGCAGTGAGATAGGACTAGCGGGAGGGGTCACAGATACGCAGTATTTT. Translating it yields CASSEIGLAGGVTDTQYF. The chain links TRBV6-1 to TRBJ2-3, with 15 bases that match TRBD2. The V gene end was trimmed by 3 bases and the J gene end by 2 bases; junction bases not matched to a gene: 6. The CDR3 length is 18 residues. Germline loops: CDR1 MNHNS, CDR2 SASEGT.

This clone was found once. The rearrangement uses TRBV19 and TRBJ1-1, with 7 positions matching TRBD1. Germline CDR1 LNHDA, CDR2 SQIVND (reference sequence). The CDR3 is 14 amino acids. Losses at the gene ends were 4 bases for V and 7 bases for J; bases not matched to a gene: 9. This CDR3 is CASSTWAGQLEAFF. As DNA, the CDR3 is TGTGCCAGTAGTACTTGGGCGGGACAGCTTGAAGCTTTCTTT.

On this clone itself: In the same sample, other DNA sequences code for this CDR3. The J gene is TRBJ2-5, the V gene TRBV7-8; D tentatively fits TRBD1 or TRBD2 (5 bases each). The germline CDR1 and CDR2 sequences are SGHVS and FQNEAQ. The germline V and J ends were trimmed by 1 base and 5 bases, with 11 bases remaining between them. This CDR3 is built from 14 residues. CDR3 in DNA: TGTGCCAGCAGCTTAGGGCAGGGAGTGGAGACCCAGTACTTC. Translated: CASSLGQGVETQYF.

The gene calls are TRBV7-2 and TRBJ1-2, with D possibly TRBD1 on 5 matching bases. The germline V and J ends were trimmed by 3 bases and 4 bases, with 18 bases remaining between them. Germline V gene lookup returns CDR1 SGHTA and CDR2 FQGNSA. The CDR3 sequence is 16 residues long. CDR3 nucleotide sequence: TGTGCCAGCAGCTTCTTCAGGGCGACCCCATCCTATGGCTACACCTTC. Its protein is CASSFFRATPSYGYTF.

The chain employs TRBV15 and TRBJ2-1, with 7 bases aligning to TRBD2. The junction had 7 bases not matched to a gene; V was cut back by 3 bases and J by 5 bases. CDR3 length equals 15 residues. Germline CDR1 LNHNV, CDR2 YYDKDF (reference sequence). CDR3 in amino acids: CATSRGRVNDNEQFF. Here the CDR3 DNA reads TGTGCCACCAGCAGGGGGAGGGTCAACGACAATGAGCAGTTCTTC.

This clone was observed a single time. The rearrangement uses TRBV7-8 and TRBJ2-7; 7 bases align to TRBD2. This CDR3 is built from 15 residues. V trimming: 9 bases; J trimming: 5 bases; junction bases outside the gene matches: 16. The germline V gene has CDR1 SGHVS and CDR2 FQNEAQ. The chain's CDR3 is CASIPFGRISDEQYF. In DNA form, the CDR3 reads TGTGCCAGTATACCCTTCGGGAGGATTTCTGACGAGCAGTACTTC.

The chain couples TRBV4-1 to TRBJ2-7; TRBD2 aligns across 11 bases. Trimming cost V 4 bases and J 7 bases; bases outside gene matches: 9. Germline lookup yields CDR1 MGHRA and CDR2 YSYEKL. The CDR3 totals 15 residues. In DNA form, the CDR3 reads TGCGCCAGCAGCCCCACTAGCGGGAGTTCGGATGAGCAGTACTTC. As protein: CASSPTSGSSDEQYF.

This clone was observed a handful of times. V and J are TRBV30 and TRBJ1-1; a possible D gene is TRBD1 (5 bases). The CDR3 contains 14 residues. Deletions cut 8 bases from V and 5 bases from J, with 21 bases between. Germline CDR1 reads GTSNPN; CDR2 reads SVGIG (reference sequence). CDR3 nucleotide sequence: TGTGCCCGCTCCCCTGCAGGGTCGGAAACTGAAGCTTTCTTT. This gives the protein CARSPAGSETEAFF.

V is TRBV7-9 and J is TRBJ1-4; possibly TRBD1 for D (6 bases). From germline, CDR1 is SEHNR and CDR2 FQNEAQ (reference sequence). V lost 1 base, J lost 8 bases, and 11 bases lay in between. The CDR3 contains 14 residues. The CDR3 reads CASSLDRDREKLFF. DNA of the CDR3: TGTGCCAGCAGCTTAGACAGGGATAGGGAAAAACTGTTTTTT.

V usage is TRBV15 and J usage is TRBJ2-3, with D possibly matching TRBD2 (5 bases). The CDR3 length is 14 residues. CDR1 and CDR2 from the germline V gene are LNHNV and YYDKDF (reference sequence). V lost 5 bases, J lost 3 bases, and 12 bases lay in between. CDR3 coding DNA: TGTGCCACCAGCGGGAGTATTAGAACAGATACGCAGTATTTT. This sequence encodes CATSGSIRTDTQYF.

This clone was observed a single time. The rearrangement joins TRBV9 to TRBJ1-2; a possible D gene is TRBD1 (6 bases). This CDR3 is 18 amino acids long. Germline-derived CDR1 and CDR2 are SGDLS and YYNGEE. Trimming took 3 bases from V and 3 from J, leaving 24 bases between them. CDR3 DNA sequence: TGTGCCAGCAGCGACCAGACCCCTTCTCCGGGACAATACTATGGCTACACCTTC. Translated, it gives CASSDQTPSPGQYYGYTF.

The V gene is TRBV9, the J gene TRBJ2-2; a weak D match, TRBD2 (5 bases). V was cut by 1 base and J by 5 bases, with 18 bases left in between. Germline V gives CDR1 SGDLS, CDR2 YYNGEE. The CDR3 is made up of 17 amino acids. The CDR3 nucleotides are TGTGCCAGCAGCGTATCGGGGTTCCCCCTAGTTACCGGGGAGCTGTTTTTT. It yields the protein CASSVSGFPLVTGELFF. The full variable domain, with the rest looked up from reference TRBV9 and TRBJ2-2, is DSGVTQTPKHLITATGQRVTLRCSPRSGDLSVYWYQQSLDQGLQFLIQYYNGEERAKGNILERFSAQQFPDLHSELNLSSLELGDSALYFCASSVSGFPLVTGELFFGEGSRLTVL.

V and J are TRBV29-1 and TRBJ2-7; D is unclear. CDR1 SQVTM and CDR2 ANQGSEA come from the germline V gene. Trimming removed 4 bases at V and 0 bases at J, with 10 bases between. The CDR3 spans 13 residues. CDR3 protein: CSVVLTHSYEQYF. The CDR3 DNA reads TGCAGCGTTGTACTCACACACTCCTACGAGCAGTACTTC.